Presented here are 32 T cell receptor beta chains from one specimen sequenced in a study of Graves' ophthalmopathy and Graves' hyperthyroidism. From RNA, the CDR3 regions of TCR beta chains were amplified and sequenced. HTBI primers primed a first-round RT-PCR, and a second-round multiplex PCR followed. One entry per CDR3 protein results from TCRdb running MiXCR on the multiplex PCR reads. The sample shows hundreds of thousands of distinct CDR3 sequences, around a fifth of them seen only once. The material sequenced was peripheral blood. These receptor sequences come from a woman under 30 with stable Graves' hyperthyroidism.

This clonotype was counted many times. This chain joins TRBV10-1 and TRBJ2-7, with a possible D match to TRBD2 (5 bases). V gave up 3 bases and J gave up 6 bases, with 21 bases separating them. In germline, CDR1 is WNHNN, CDR2 SYGVQD (reference sequence). The CDR3 totals 16 residues. The CDR3 loop reads CASSEPNRGPVGEQYF. Written as DNA, the CDR3 is TGCGCCAGCAGTGAACCTAATAGAGGGCCGGTGGGCGAGCAGTACTTC.

This chain links TRBV24-1 with TRBJ1-2, with 8 nucleotides matching TRBD1. CDR1 is KGHDR and CDR2 is SFDVKD in the germline V gene. The CDR3 is 15 residues long. V gave up 4 bases and J gave up 8 bases; unmatched junction bases: 11. The CDR3 coding sequence is TGTGCCACCAGTGACGGACAGGGTTCGTTGTCAGGCTACACCTTC. Translation: CATSDGQGSLSGYTF.

Notes on this clonotype: The junction shows a germline mismatch at one end, possibly a read error. The genes are TRBV6-4 and TRBJ2-7; D is unclear. This CDR3 is built from 13 residues. Germline V gene data show CDR1 as MRHNA and CDR2 as SNTAGT. The CDR3 loop reads CASSYSDVGEQYF. The CDR3 region has the DNA TGTGCCAGCAGTTACTCGGACGTTGGGGAGCAGTACTTC.

This clonotype was seen at least ten times. The chain combines TRBV2 with TRBJ2-7, with TRBD1 as a possible D gene (5 bases). V was clipped by 8 bases and J by 6 bases, with 20 bases between them. This CDR3 has 14 amino acids. Germline V gene data show CDR1 as SNHLY and CDR2 as FYNNEI. The CDR3 region is CASGDGAVLAEQYF. As DNA, the CDR3 is TGTGCCAGCGGGGATGGGGCAGTATTGGCCGAGCAGTACTTC.

This clonotype was seen ten or more times. The V call is TRBV28, the J call TRBJ1-2, with D perhaps matching TRBD1 (5 bases). The CDR3 is 15 amino acids. V lost 3 bases, J lost 4 bases, and 15 bases lay in between. The germline gives CDR1 MDHEN, CDR2 SYDVKM. This CDR3 reads CASSFVGGWSYGYTF. The CDR3 DNA sequence: TGTGCCAGCAGTTTCGTTGGGGGTTGGTCCTATGGCTACACCTTC.

A remark on this clonotype: Possible read error: a much larger clone is one base away. The CDR3 is CASRLGAESFF. The CDR3 DNA reads as TGTGCCAGCAGGTTAGGTGCTGAATCTTTCTTT. The genes are TRBV7-9 and TRBJ1-1; D gene uncertain. The CDR3 loop spans 11 amino acids. The germline V gene has CDR1 SEHNR and CDR2 FQNEAQ (reference sequence).

This clonotype was picked up a small number of times. J is TRBJ2-5 and V is TRBV11-2; tentatively, D is TRBD2 (6 bases). Germline CDR1 and CDR2: SGHAT and FQNNGV. V was clipped by 3 bases and J by 5 bases, with 10 bases between them. The CDR3 sequence is 13 residues long. CDR3 coding DNA: TGTGCCAGCAGCTTCCACGGAGGGGAGACCCAGTACTTC. Protein product: CASSFHGGETQYF.

In this sample, this clonotype turned up many times. V and J are TRBV9 and TRBJ1-2; D unclear. Germline V lookup: CDR1 SGDLS, CDR2 YYNGEE. CDR3 length equals 14 residues. V was pared by 0 bases and J by 6 bases, with 12 bases between. CDR3 amino acids: CASSVASAGNGYTF. The CDR3 region has the DNA TGTGCCAGCAGCGTAGCTAGCGCCGGCAATGGCTACACCTTC.

This clonotype was detected many times. The chain recombines TRBV27 with TRBJ1-5, with 9 bases that match TRBD1. The ends lost 5 bases at V and 2 bases at J; junction bases unmatched: 4. From germline, CDR1 is MNHEY and CDR2 SMNVEV (reference sequence). There are 15 residues in the CDR3. CDR3 sequence (DNA): TGTGCCAGCAGTGCCCGACAGGGGGGCAATCAGCCCCAGCATTTT. Translating gives CASSARQGGNQPQHF.

V is TRBV6-5 and J is TRBJ1-1; unclear D gene. The V end lost 2 bases, the J end lost 9 bases, and 7 bases lay between the germline ends. Germline CDR1 is MNHEY and CDR2 is SVGAGI. The CDR3 spans 11 residues. The DNA for the CDR3 is TGTGCCAGCAGTTACAAGTCAAAAGCTTTCTTT. Amino acids: CASSYKSKAFF.

The V and J genes are TRBV6-1 and TRBJ1-1, with D maybe TRBD1 (5 bases). With 7 bases removed from V and 6 bases from J, the gap between germline ends came to 12 bases. From germline, CDR1 is MNHNS and CDR2 SASEGT. The CDR3 extends over 12 amino acids. CDR3 region: CASMDTTSEAFF. CDR3 in DNA: TGTGCCAGCATGGACACTACCTCTGAAGCTTTCTTT.

This clonotype was detected many times. This chain joins TRBV11-2 and TRBJ2-7; perhaps TRBD1 as D (6 bases). V lost 5 bases to trimming and J lost 4 bases, with 12 bases between them. In germline, CDR1 is SGHAT, CDR2 FQNNGV. The CDR3 runs 13 residues. The CDR3: CASSTRTEYEQYF. CDR3 coding DNA: TGTGCCAGCAGCACCCGGACAGAGTACGAGCAGTACTTC.

V is TRBV6-5 and J is TRBJ2-7; D perhaps matches TRBD2 (7 bases). CDR3 length: 14 amino acids. The V end was cut by 4 bases, the J end by 3 bases, with 13 bases between. Germline values: CDR1 MNHEY, CDR2 SVGAGI. CDR3 bases: TGTGCCAGCAGTTCGGGGGGCGACAGCTACGAGCAGTACTTC. This encodes CASSSGGDSYEQYF.

This clonotype showed up many times. The rearrangement joins TRBV28 to TRBJ2-7, with D possibly being TRBD1 (6 bases). The CDR3 runs 14 residues. The germline V gene has CDR1 MDHEN and CDR2 SYDVKM. V dropped 6 bases and J dropped 3 bases, with 15 bases sitting between them. The CDR3 protein is CASRYGQSYYEQYF. The CDR3 DNA sequence: TGTGCCAGCAGGTACGGACAGAGTTACTACGAGCAGTACTTC.

This clonotype was detected only a few times. The V gene is TRBV18, the J gene TRBJ1-2, with D possibly being TRBD1 (6 bases). Germline V gives CDR1 KGHSH, CDR2 LQKENI. Trimming shortened V by 3 bases and J by 0 bases, and 11 bases separated the two germline ends. This CDR3 region has 15 residues. The CDR3 bases are TGTGCCAGCTCACCGGGACACACCGCTAACTATGGCTACACCTTC. Translating gives CASSPGHTANYGYTF. Full variable domain (missing parts from reference TRBV18 and TRBJ1-2): NAGVMQNPRHLVRRRGQEARLRCSPMKGHSHVYWYRQLPEEGLKFMVYLQKENIIDESGMPKERFSAEFPKEGPSILRIQQVVRGDSAAYFCASSPGHTANYGYTFGSGTRLTVV.

The genes are TRBV28 and TRBJ2-7; 12 nucleotides align to TRBD2. Per germline, CDR1 MDHEN and CDR2 SYDVKM. The CDR3 is made up of 15 amino acids. V shed 1 base, J shed 11 bases, and the junction held 9 bases outside the gene matches. In DNA, the CDR3 is TGTGCCAGCAGTTTATTCTCTAGACTAGCGGGAGACGAGTACTTC. It is translated as CASSLFSRLAGDEYF.

V usage is TRBV6-1 and J usage is TRBJ1-1; D gene ambiguous. Germline CDR1 and CDR2: MNHNS and SASEGT. V shed 8 bases and J shed 1 base, with 8 bases lying between them. The CDR3 length is 12 residues. The CDR3 loop reads CASEPRNTEAFF. The CDR3 coding sequence is TGTGCCAGCGAACCCAGGAACACTGAAGCTTTCTTT.

This clonotype came up many times. The V call is TRBV28, the J call TRBJ2-7, with D perhaps matching TRBD1 or TRBD2 (5 bases each). Germline V gives CDR1 MDHEN, CDR2 SYDVKM. V was cut by 6 bases and J by 7 bases, with 13 bases left in between. The CDR3 is made up of 12 amino acids. The CDR3 DNA is TGTGCCAGCAGCCAAAGGGGCGGGGAGCAGTACTTC. It encodes CASSQRGGEQYF. The complete variable domain, with remaining parts taken from reference TRBV28 and TRBJ2-7, reads DVKVTQSSRYLVKRTGEKVFLECVQDMDHENMFWYRQDPGLGLRLIYFSYDVKMKEKGDIPEGYSVSREKKERFSLILESASTNQTSMYLCASSQRGGEQYFGPGTRLTVT.

This clonotype came up many times. The chain uses TRBV6-1 and TRBJ1-1, with 10 bases lining up with TRBD1. The CDR3 has 16 amino acids. CDR1 and CDR2 from the germline V gene are MNHNS and SASEGT. With 5 bases clipped from V and 6 bases from J, the junction kept 12 bases outside the gene matches. This CDR3 is CASSPLPGQGRAEAFF. CDR3 nucleotides: TGTGCCAGCAGTCCCCTGCCGGGACAGGGGAGGGCTGAAGCTTTCTTT.

At least ten counts were recorded for this clonotype. V gene TRBV5-1 combines with J gene TRBJ1-1; TRBD1 aligns across 11 bases. Germline trimming cut 3 bases from V and 5 bases from J; bases unmatched to any gene: 9. The CDR3 consists of 16 residues. Germline V CDR1 and CDR2: SGHRS, YFSETQ. The CDR3 DNA follows: TGCGCCAGCAGCTACCGGGACAGGGGGGTCGAAACTGAAGCTTTCTTT. Encoded protein: CASSYRDRGVETEAFF.

This clonotype was seen repeatedly, ten times or more. The chain links TRBV11-2 to TRBJ1-1, with D perhaps TRBD1 (5 bases). The CDR3 length is 13 residues. The V and J ends lost 3 bases and 13 bases respectively, with 18 bases between them. Germline V gene sequence: CDR1 SGHAT, CDR2 FQNNGV. The CDR3 protein is CASSLERGTKLFF. CDR3 bases: TGTGCCAGCAGCTTGGAAAGAGGGACGAAGCTTTTCTTT.

This clonotype showed up many times. The V and J genes are TRBV10-3 and TRBJ2-2, with 8 nucleotides matching TRBD1. The germline gives CDR1 ENHRY, CDR2 SYGVKD. The CDR3 length is 16 residues. V lost 6 bases to trimming and J lost 3 bases; unmatched junction nucleotides: 9. CDR3 DNA sequence: TGTGCCATCAGGGACTGGGACAGGCGGGACACCGGGGAGCTGTTTTTT. Translating gives CAIRDWDRRDTGELFF.

In this sample, this clonotype turned up many times. This chain links TRBV6-1 with TRBJ2-7, with TRBD2 identical over 11 bases. This CDR3 has 15 residues. The V and J ends lost 5 bases and 4 bases, in that order; junction bases with no gene match: 7. In germline, CDR1 is MNHNS, CDR2 SASEGT. The DNA of the CDR3 is TGTGCCAGCAGTCTGTCGGCTAGCGGGGGGTACGAGCAGTACTTC. Translation gives CASSLSASGGYEQYF.

This clonotype appeared many times. The chain links TRBV11-2 to TRBJ2-5, with 10 bases matching TRBD2. This CDR3 is 17 amino acids long. Losses at the gene ends were 0 bases for V and 2 bases for J; bases not matched to a gene: 6. Germline CDR1 and CDR2: SGHAT and FQNNGV. The CDR3 sequence is CASSLEGGLADQETQYF. Written as DNA, the CDR3 is TGTGCCAGCAGCTTAGAGGGAGGACTAGCGGATCAAGAGACCCAGTACTTC.

The chain couples TRBV29-1 to TRBJ2-2; D ambiguous. The CDR3 is 13 amino acids. Germline V gene sequence: CDR1 SQVTM, CDR2 ANQGSEA. Trimming removed 2 bases from V and 4 bases from J, with 8 bases in between. CDR3 loop: CSVERRSTGELFF. The CDR3, as DNA: TGCAGCGTTGAAAGAAGAAGCACCGGGGAGCTGTTTTTT.

This clonotype has at least ten counts. The chain joins TRBV7-9 to TRBJ1-1; TRBD1 aligns across 9 bases. The CDR3 loop spans 15 amino acids. Trimming removed 3 bases from V and 6 bases from J; junction bases left unmatched: 8. Germline V CDR1 and CDR2: SEHNR, FQNEAQ (reference sequence). CDR3 nucleotides: TGTGCCAGCAGCTTCCTGGACAGGGGTAGGTCTGAAGCTTTCTTT. It is translated as CASSFLDRGRSEAFF.

The chain links TRBV11-1 to TRBJ2-5, with D perhaps matching TRBD1 (6 bases). This CDR3 comprises 14 residues. The V end was cut by 2 bases, the J end by 1 base, with 8 bases between. Germline V gene sequence: CDR1 SGHAT, CDR2 FQDESV (reference sequence). The CDR3 DNA follows: TGTGCCAGCAGCTTAACAGGGTTCCAAGAGACCCAGTACTTC. It is translated as CASSLTGFQETQYF.

This clonotype appeared many times. The V and J genes are TRBV28 and TRBJ1-1; D gene ambiguous. Germline values: CDR1 MDHEN, CDR2 SYDVKM. The ends were cut back, 5 bases at V and 1 base at J, with 11 bases in the middle. The CDR3 sequence is 14 residues long. CDR3 loop: CASSEQWGNTEAFF. The DNA for the CDR3 is TGTGCCAGCAGTGAACAGTGGGGGAACACTGAAGCTTTCTTT.

The chain couples TRBV4-3 to TRBJ2-3; D is unresolved. This CDR3 comprises 17 residues. Trimming took 0 bases from V and 6 from J, leaving 19 bases between them. Germline V lookup: CDR1 LGHNA, CDR2 YSLEER. CDR3 DNA sequence: TGCGCCAGCAGCCAAGATGATTCCGCCCTCCAAACCGATACGCAGTATTTT. Its protein is CASSQDDSALQTDTQYF.

Concerning this clonotype: A much bigger clone sits one base away, suggesting this may be a read error. The conserved phenylalanine or tryptophan normally closing the CDR3 is absent here, so this likely arose from a read error. The genes are TRBV30 and TRBJ1-1; a possible D gene is TRBD1 (5 bases). The V end lost 1 base, the J end lost 7 bases, and 10 bases lay between the germline ends. This CDR3 comprises 12 residues. Germline V CDR1 and CDR2: GTSNPN, SVGIG (reference sequence). CDR3 residues: CAWSGGAREAFL. Here the CDR3 DNA reads TGTGCCTGGAGTGGTGGGGCGCGTGAAGCTTTCTTG.

This clonotype was recorded many times. The chain carries TRBV12-3 or TRBV12-4 and TRBJ1-3; possibly TRBD1 for D (6 bases). This CDR3 is built from 15 residues. Trimming cost V 5 bases and J 5 bases, with 16 bases left between them. In DNA form, the CDR3 reads TGTGCCAGCAGTACTACCCGGACAGACCGAAACACCATATATTTT. Its translation: CASSTTRTDRNTIYF.

The chain carries TRBV11-2 and TRBJ2-2, with 8 bases aligning to TRBD1. CDR3 size: 17 residues. The germline gives CDR1 SGHAT, CDR2 FQNNGV. V shed 2 bases and J 2 bases; nucleotides not matched to a gene: 7. In DNA form, the CDR3 reads TGTGCCAGCAGCTTATCCGACAGGGGTTCTAACACCGGGGAGCTGTTTTTT. It specifies CASSLSDRGSNTGELFF.